These T cell receptor beta chains were read from a single sample in a study of type 1 regulatory T cells. MiXCR, run by TCRdb on the reads, gives a single entry per CDR3 protein. The sample contains 60,000 to 70,000 distinct CDR3 sequences, approximately 47% of which appear only once. Antigen specificity for these receptors is unknown. The sequencing input was cultured non-Tr1 T cells, either the whole culture or a sorted T cell fraction (not recorded which). The origin of the receptors is a human donor in good health. Each CDR3 is given with its conserved first and last residue. D genes are given only for firm matches. Part of the rows lack a size; the others show once, few, many or a class for expanded clones.

clone size | J gene | V gene | D gene | CDR3 DNA | CDR3 protein
once | TRBJ1-2 | TRBV3-1 | TRBD1 | TGTGCCAGCAGCCCTCGACAGGGGGACTATGGCTACACCTTC | CASSPRQGDYGYTF
NA | TRBJ2-7 | TRBV7-2 | NA | TGTGCCAGCAGCATATTTTTTAGCCTCGGCTACGAGCAGTACTTC | CASSIFFSLGYEQYF
NA | TRBJ2-7 | TRBV7-2 | TRBD2 | TGTGCCAGCAGCTTAGTTAGCGGGGTGAACTCCTACGAGCAGTACTTC | CASSLVSGVNSYEQYF
NA | TRBJ1-2 | TRBV20-1 | NA | TGCAGCCCCAGGGTTAGGGGATCGAACTATGGCTACACCTTC | CSPRVRGSNYGYTF
few | TRBJ2-5 | TRBV6-2/TRBV6-3 | NA | TGTGCCAGCAGTTACAACGGGGTGCTGCAAGAGACCCAGTACTTC | CASSYNGVLQETQYF
many | TRBJ1-5 | TRBV7-9 | NA | TGTGCCAGCAGCTCCGACAATCAGCCCCAGCATTTT | CASSSDNQPQHF
NA | TRBJ2-5 | TRBV27 | NA | TGTGCCAGCAGCCGCGCGGGGGCGGGGGAAGAGACCCAGTACTTC | CASSRAGAGEETQYF
NA | TRBJ1-1 | TRBV3-1 | NA | TGTGCCAGCAGCTGGGGGGATACTGAAGCTTTCTTT | CASSWGDTEAFF
NA | TRBJ1-2 | TRBV7-2 | TRBD1 | TGTGCCAGCAGCTTAGGACAGGGGGTAAACTATGGCTACACCTTC | CASSLGQGVNYGYTF
few | TRBJ1-5 | TRBV6-1 | TRBD1 | TGTGCCAGCAGTGGAAAAGGGGGCTTGTACAATCAGCCCCAGCATTTT | CASSGKGGLYNQPQHF
few | TRBJ1-5 | TRBV20-1 | NA | TGCAGTGCTGGGACACGGCGTAATCAGCCCCAGCATTTT | CSAGTRRNQPQHF
NA | TRBJ2-3 | TRBV20-1 | NA | TGCAGTGCTAGCCCGCGGTGTGCGACTGGGGATACGCAGTATTTT | CSASPRCATGDTQYF
NA | TRBJ2-2 | TRBV27 | NA | TGTGCCAGCAGTTCTTTGCGGGCTAACACCGGGGAGCTGTTTTTT | CASSSLRANTGELFF
NA | TRBJ1-1 | TRBV6-2/TRBV6-3 | TRBD1 | TGTGCCAGCAGTTACTCCCGACAGGGAGGGGACACTGAAGCTTTCTTT | CASSYSRQGGDTEAFF
NA | TRBJ1-1 | TRBV14 | NA | TGTGCCAGCAGCCAAGAACGGGACACCGGGAACACTGAAGCTTTCTTT | CASSQERDTGNTEAFF
NA | TRBJ1-5 | TRBV12-3/TRBV12-4 | NA | TGTGCCTCGGGGGTTGGCGGGGGCAATCAGCCCCAGCATTTT | CASGVGGGNQPQHF
NA | TRBJ2-3 | TRBV11-2 | TRBD2 | TGTGCCAGCAGCTTAGGACTTAGCGGGTACACAGATACGCAGTATTTT | CASSLGLSGYTDTQYF
few | TRBJ2-2 | TRBV5-1 | TRBD1 | TGCGCCAGCAGCTGGGGGGACAGGTCGAACACCGGGGAGCTGTTTTTT | CASSWGDRSNTGELFF
few | TRBJ1-2 | TRBV20-1 | NA | TGCAGTGCTAGCGAAGCTAACTATGGCTACACCTTC | CSASEANYGYTF
few | TRBJ1-5 | TRBV27 | TRBD1 | TGTGCCAGCACCCAGGGGGCCAATCAGCCCCAGCATTTT | CASTQGANQPQHF
NA | TRBJ2-7 | TRBV12-5 | NA | TGTGCTAGTGGTTTGGTCGATAGCGAGCAGTACTTC | CASGLVDSEQYF
NA | TRBJ2-1 | TRBV12-3/TRBV12-4 | TRBD2 | TGTGCCAGCAGTGCGGGACTAGCGAGGAATGAGCAGTTCTTC | CASSAGLARNEQFF
NA | TRBJ2-1 | TRBV10-3 | TRBD1 | TGTGCCATCAGTTCCGGACAGGGATACTACAATGAGCAGTTCTTC | CAISSGQGYYNEQFF
NA | TRBJ2-7 | TRBV10-3 | NA | TGTGCCATCAGTGAGGCCTACGAGCAGTACTTC | CAISEAYEQYF
few | TRBJ1-1 | TRBV29-1 | NA | TGCAGCGTTCTACCGGGTAAAGGGAACACTGAAGCTTTCTTT | CSVLPGKGNTEAFF
NA | TRBJ1-5 | TRBV20-1 | NA | TGCAGTGCTACCCAAAGTAATCAGCCCCAGCATTTT | CSATQSNQPQHF
NA | TRBJ1-6 | TRBV12-3/TRBV12-4 | NA | TGTGCCAGCAAGGGAACCCATAATTCACCCCTCCACTTT | CASKGTHNSPLHF
few | TRBJ1-1 | TRBV6-2/TRBV6-3 | NA | TGTGCCAGCAGTTACACGGGGGGCATAGAAGCTTTCTTT | CASSYTGGIEAFF
NA | TRBJ2-7 | TRBV5-1 | NA | TGCGCCAGCAGCTTGGTGGAGGGGTCCGACGAGCAGTACTTC | CASSLVEGSDEQYF
NA | TRBJ2-7 | TRBV27 | TRBD1 | TGTGCCAGCAGCCCAAACCGGGACAGAGACTACGAGCAGTACTTC | CASSPNRDRDYEQYF
NA | TRBJ2-3 | TRBV20-1 | TRBD1 | TGCAGTGCTAGAAGGACAGGGGCCACAGATACGCAGTATTTT | CSARRTGATDTQYF
NA | TRBJ2-3 | TRBV3-1 | NA | TGTGCCAGCAGGCTTAGCGGTAGCACAGATACGCAGTATTTT | CASRLSGSTDTQYF
NA | TRBJ1-6 | TRBV20-1 | NA | TGCAGTGCCGATGCGGACAATCATTCACCCCTCCACTTT | CSADADNHSPLHF
NA | TRBJ1-2 | TRBV4-1 | NA | TGCGCCAGCAGCGAACGGAGGAGCTCTGGCTACACCTTC | CASSERRSSGYTF
NA | TRBJ2-2 | TRBV5-1 | NA | TGCGCCAGCAGCTTGGCGGTCGTAACCGGGGAGCTGTTTTTT | CASSLAVVTGELFF
NA | TRBJ2-5 | TRBV20-1 | NA | TGCAGTGCTATCGGGGTCCAAGAGACCCAGTACTTC | CSAIGVQETQYF
NA | TRBJ1-5 | TRBV12-3/TRBV12-4 | NA | TGTGCCAGCAGAGCACAGGGCGGGGGCAATCAGCCCCAGCATTTT | CASRAQGGGNQPQHF
few | TRBJ1-6 | TRBV20-1 | TRBD1 | TGCAGTGCTACTGAGACAGGGGGTAATTCACCCCTCCACTTT | CSATETGGNSPLHF
few | TRBJ2-3 | TRBV5-1 | NA | TGCGCCAGTCTTCTAGGGCCGACGGCGGATACGCAGTATTTT | CASLLGPTADTQYF
NA | TRBJ2-7 | TRBV11-2 | TRBD1 | TGTGCCAGCAGCCGAGACAGGGACCGCGAGCAGTACTTC | CASSRDRDREQYF
NA | TRBJ2-7 | TRBV21-1 | NA | TGTGCCAGCAGCAAGGCCGGCGAGCAGTACTTC | CASSKAGEQYF
few | TRBJ1-1 | TRBV5-1 | NA | TGCGCCAGCAGCTTGGAGGCCCGAGCTGGGGAAGCTTTCTTT | CASSLEARAGEAFF
NA | TRBJ2-5 | TRBV19 | TRBD1 | TGTGCCAGTAGTCCCGACAGGGTACAGGAGACCCAGTACTTC | CASSPDRVQETQYF
once | TRBJ1-5 | TRBV2 | NA | TGTGCCAGCAGAGTCCAACTCAATCAGCCCCAGCATTTT | CASRVQLNQPQHF
NA | TRBJ2-3 | TRBV3-1 | NA | TGTGCCAGCAGCCAAGGGCGACAGACGGCGGATACGCAGTATTTT | CASSQGRQTADTQYF
NA | TRBJ1-5 | TRBV6-5 | NA | TGTGCCAGCAGTTCATTCGGTCAGCCCCAGCATTTT | CASSSFGQPQHF
NA | TRBJ2-2 | TRBV5-1 | TRBD1 | TGCGCCAGCAGCTTGGGGGACAGGGGTAACACCGGGGAGCTGTTTTTT | CASSLGDRGNTGELFF
NA | TRBJ1-1 | TRBV7-2 | NA | TGTGCCAGCAGCTTAGGCGTAATGAACACTGAAGCTTTCTTT | CASSLGVMNTEAFF
NA | TRBJ1-3 | TRBV5-1 | NA | TGCGCCAGCAGCCTCATATCTGGAAACACCATATATTTT | CASSLISGNTIYF
NA | TRBJ2-5 | TRBV20-1 | TRBD2 | TGCAGTGCTAGGCCTAGCGGGGGAGAGACCCAGTACTTC | CSARPSGGETQYF
many | TRBJ2-1 | TRBV5-1 | NA | TGCGCCAGCAGCTTGGAGGGCCCACGGGACACCTCGCAGTTCTTC | CASSLEGPRDTSQFF
NA | TRBJ2-6 | TRBV25-1 | TRBD1 | TGTGCCAGCAGTAAGGCAGGGGGCGATTGGGGGGCCAACGTCCTGACTTTC | CASSKAGGDWGANVLTF